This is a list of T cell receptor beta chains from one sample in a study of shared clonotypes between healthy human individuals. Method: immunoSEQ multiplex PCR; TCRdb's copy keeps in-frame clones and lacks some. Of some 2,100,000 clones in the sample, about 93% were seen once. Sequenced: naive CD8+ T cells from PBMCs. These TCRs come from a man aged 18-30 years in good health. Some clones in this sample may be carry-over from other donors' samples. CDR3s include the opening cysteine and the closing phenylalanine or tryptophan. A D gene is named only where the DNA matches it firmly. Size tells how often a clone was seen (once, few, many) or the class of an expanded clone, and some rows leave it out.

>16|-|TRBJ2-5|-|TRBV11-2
TGTGCCAGCAGCTTATATACTCCGCCCGGACAAGAGACCCAGTACTTC
CASSLYTPPGQETQYF
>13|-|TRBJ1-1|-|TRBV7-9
TGTGCCAGCAGCTTAGCGGGCGGGAGAGGAGCTTTCTTT
CASSLAGGRGAFF
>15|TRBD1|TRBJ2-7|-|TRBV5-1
TGCGCCAGCAGCTCTAGACAGGGTCAGTACTACGAGCAGTACTTC
CASSSRQGQYYEQYF
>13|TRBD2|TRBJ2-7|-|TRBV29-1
TGCAGCGTTGTTCTAGCGGGAGCTTTAGAGCAGTACTTC
CSVVLAGALEQYF
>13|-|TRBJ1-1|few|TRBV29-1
TGCAGCGTTGAAGGCGGGGAAAACACTGAAGCTTTCTTT
CSVEGGENTEAFF
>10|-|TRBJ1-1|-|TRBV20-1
TGCAGTGCCCCGATAACTGAAGCTTTCTTT
CSAPITEAFF
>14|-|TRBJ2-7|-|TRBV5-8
TGTGCCAGCAGCTTCGGGGACACAACCTACGAGCAGTACTTC
CASSFGDTTYEQYF
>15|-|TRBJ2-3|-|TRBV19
TGTGCCAGTAGTATAGGGAGAGGACTTTCAGATACGCAGTATTTT
CASSIGRGLSDTQYF
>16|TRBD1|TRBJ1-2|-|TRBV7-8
TGTGCCAGCAGCTTAGAAATGGGACAGGGACTCTATGGCTACACCTTC
CASSLEMGQGLYGYTF
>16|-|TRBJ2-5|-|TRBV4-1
TGCGCCAGCAGCCAAGAAATAGTAACTGGTTGGGGGACCCAGTACTTC
CASSQEIVTGWGTQYF
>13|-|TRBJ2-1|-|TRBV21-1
TGTGCCAGCAGCAAAAGGACCGGGACTGAGCAGTTCTTC
CASSKRTGTEQFF
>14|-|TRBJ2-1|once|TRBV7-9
TGTGCCAGCAGCTTATCGGGCAGGGCAAATGAGCAGTTCTTC
CASSLSGRANEQFF
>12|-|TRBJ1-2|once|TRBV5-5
TGTGCCAGCAGCTTGGGTCTTTATGGCTACACCTTC
CASSLGLYGYTF
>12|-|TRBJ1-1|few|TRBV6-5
TGTGCCAGCAGCCGCATGAACACTGAAGCTTTCTTT
CASSRMNTEAFF
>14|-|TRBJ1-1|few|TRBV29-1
TGCAGCGTTGTAAGGGACTACATGAACACTGAAGCTTTCTTT
CSVVRDYMNTEAFF
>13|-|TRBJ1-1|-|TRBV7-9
TGTGCCAGCAGCTTAGCTCTGGGGAGTGAAGCTTTCTTT
CASSLALGSEAFF
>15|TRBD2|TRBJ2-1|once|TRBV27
TGTGCCAGCAGTTTAGGACTAGCGAGCTACAATGAGCAGTTCTTC
CASSLGLASYNEQFF
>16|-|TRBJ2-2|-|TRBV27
TGTGCCAGCAGTTTATATGGGGGGACGAACACCGGGGAGCTGTTTTTT
CASSLYGGTNTGELFF